This T cell receptor (beta chain) was retrieved from a study of CD8+ T cells in alopecia areata. General study findings and limits: The study found TCR sharing across patients less clear than in mice, possibly for HLA reasons. Scalp repertoires also include resident alphabeta T cells from normal skin.

V was pared by 7 bases and J by 4 bases, with 8 bases between. The V gene's germline CDR1 is SQVTM and CDR2 ANQGSEA. This CDR3 has 11 amino acids. A note on this clone: Its specificity is unknown.

TCR sequencing used cDNA made by reverse transcription of extracted RNA. The method was immunoSEQ multiplex PCR; TCRdb's version includes in-frame clones alone and lacks a portion of them. The sample holds more than 110,000 clones, about 60% seen once. This specimen was CD4+ T cells sorted from blood, taken at week 0. The sequence was obtained from a human donor with alopecia areata. The chain couples TRBV29-1 to TRBJ1-3; D not certain. CDR3 sequence: CSAHYGNTIYF. Here the CDR3 DNA reads TGCAGCGCCCACTACGGAAACACCATATATTTT.